What follows are 18 T cell receptor beta chains derived from one specimen sequenced in a study of shared clonotypes between healthy human individuals. The protocol was immunoSEQ multiplex PCR, while the TCRdb copy is restricted to in-frame clones and leaves out a portion. In the table there are a few million clones, about nine tenths of which are singletons. The specimen was naive CD4+ T cells from PBMCs. The subset is: CD45RA+ positively selected. All receptors come from a man aged 18 to 30 in good health. Some clones in this sample may be carry-over from other donors' samples.

This chain uses TRBV5-1 with TRBJ2-1, with 7 bases identical to TRBD2. With V trimmed by 2 bases and J by 9 bases, 14 bases remained unmatched. Germline V gene lookup returns CDR1 SGHRS and CDR2 YFSETQ. The length of the CDR3 is 16 residues. The CDR3 region is CASSFMAGDSFGEQFF. In DNA form, the CDR3 reads TGCGCCAGCAGCTTTATGGCGGGAGACTCTTTCGGTGAGCAGTTCTTC.

The table lists this clone with a count of one. The chain combines TRBV5-1 with TRBJ2-7; either TRBD1 or TRBD2 may fit D (5 bases each). The germline V gene has CDR1 SGHRS and CDR2 YFSETQ. Trimming shortened V by 3 bases and J by 3 bases, and 13 bases separated the two germline ends. The CDR3 runs 14 residues. The CDR3: CASSYVVGDYEQYF. For the CDR3, the DNA is TGCGCCAGCAGCTACGTTGTGGGGGACTACGAGCAGTACTTC.

As for this clone: This sample also contains other DNA sequences that code for the same CDR3. The chain employs TRBV4-1 and TRBJ2-3; D is unresolved. The CDR3 runs to 14 residues. Germline CDR1 MGHRA, CDR2 YSYEKL. The V end was cut by 1 base, the J end by 0 bases, with 5 bases between. The CDR3 reads CASSQVLSTDTQYF. DNA of the CDR3: TGCGCCAGCAGCCAAGTTTTGAGCACAGATACGCAGTATTTT.

This rearrangement joins TRBV5-1 to TRBJ1-4; no clear D gene. V was shortened by 0 bases and J by 8 bases, with 14 bases between the two germline ends. CDR3 size: 15 residues. The V gene's germline CDR1 is SGHRS and CDR2 YFSETQ. The CDR3 DNA follows: TGCGCCAGCAGCTTGGGTGAGACCATAGGCGAAAAACTGTTTTTT. As protein: CASSLGETIGEKLFF.

To note about this clone: Other nucleotide sequences in the sample specify the same CDR3. The J gene is TRBJ1-1, the V gene TRBV20-1, with D unresolved. The CDR3 has 11 amino acids. Between the trimmed V and J ends, which lost 2 bases and 3 bases, there was a span of 4 bases. From germline, CDR1 is DFQATT and CDR2 SNEGSKA (reference sequence). The DNA of the CDR3 is TGCAGTGCTAGAAGGCACACTGAAGCTTTCTTT. This sequence encodes CSARRHTEAFF.

Turning to this clone: Other nucleotide sequences from this sample produce the same CDR3. V usage is TRBV28 and J usage is TRBJ2-5; possible D gene TRBD1, 6 bases. Trimming took off 2 bases at V and 5 bases at J, with 9 bases between the two ends. CDR1 is MDHEN, CDR2 SYDVKM, per germline. The CDR3 consists of 13 residues. The CDR3: CASSLRGSETQYF. In nucleotides, the CDR3 is TGTGCCAGCAGTTTAAGGGGGTCGGAGACCCAGTACTTC. The full variable domain, rest sourced from reference TRBV28 and TRBJ2-5, is DVKVTQSSRYLVKRTGEKVFLECVQDMDHENMFWYRQDPGLGLRLIYFSYDVKMKEKGDIPEGYSVSREKKERFSLILESASTNQTSMYLCASSLRGSETQYFGPGTRLLVL.

V and J are TRBV11-2 and TRBJ2-7; TRBD2 aligns across 8 bases. Germline CDR1 and CDR2: SGHAT and FQNNGV. This CDR3 has 17 amino acids. The V and J ends lost 1 base and 5 bases, in that order; junction bases with no gene match: 13. The CDR3, as DNA: TGTGCCAGCAGCTTAGGGCTAGCGGGTCCCCTTCCCGACGAGCAGTACTTC. It is translated as CASSLGLAGPLPDEQYF.

About this clone: The sample holds other DNA sequences that translate to the same CDR3. J is TRBJ2-7 and V is TRBV18, with 13 bases aligning to TRBD2. This CDR3 contains 15 residues. CDR1 and CDR2 from the germline V gene are KGHSH and LQKENI. J lost 5 bases, V lost 0 bases, and 1 base had no gene match. The CDR3 region is CASSPPGLAGNEQYF. CDR3 nucleotides: TGTGCCAGCTCACCACCGGGACTAGCGGGAAACGAGCAGTACTTC.

The chain combines TRBV29-1 with TRBJ2-1; 9 nucleotides line up with TRBD2. V trimming: 5 bases; J trimming: 7 bases; junction bases outside the gene matches: 9. Germline V lookup: CDR1 SQVTM, CDR2 ANQGSEA. CDR3 size: 14 residues. The chain's CDR3 is CSVLSAGGRNEQFF. The DNA of the CDR3 is TGCAGCGTTCTATCAGCGGGAGGACGGAATGAGCAGTTCTTC.

This clone was counted a few times. The CDR3 region has the DNA TGCGCCAGCAGCTTCGGGAAGGAGAACACTGAAGCTTTCTTT. It yields the protein CASSFGKENTEAFF. The chain is built from TRBV5-1 and TRBJ1-1; D unresolved. The CDR3 loop spans 14 amino acids. Per the germline V gene, CDR1 is SGHRS and CDR2 is YFSETQ. V was trimmed by 2 bases and J by 1 base, leaving 9 bases between them.

Note on this clone: The sample has other DNA sequences that encode this CDR3 too. The chain joins TRBV7-2 to TRBJ2-3, with no clear D. CDR3 size: 13 residues. Germline loops: CDR1 SGHTA, CDR2 FQGNSA. Trimming took off 1 base at V and 6 bases at J, with 8 bases between the two ends. CDR3 protein: CASSLVGADTQYF. CDR3 DNA sequence: TGTGCCAGCAGCTTAGTTGGTGCGGATACGCAGTATTTT.

As concerns this clone: Other DNA sequences in the same sample also yield this CDR3. V usage is TRBV28 and J usage is TRBJ2-5; perhaps TRBD2 as D (5 bases). The ends were cut back, 6 bases at V and 3 bases at J, with 11 bases in the middle. In germline, CDR1 is MDHEN, CDR2 SYDVKM. The CDR3 covers 13 residues. CDR3 nucleotide sequence: TGTGCCAGCAGCCGGGGTCGGGAAGAGACCCAGTACTTC. Translating it yields CASSRGREETQYF.

V usage is TRBV29-1 and J usage is TRBJ2-2, with D hard to call. The CDR3 has 13 amino acids. CDR1 and CDR2 from the germline V gene are SQVTM and ANQGSEA. The V end lost 4 bases, the J end lost 1 base, and 7 bases lay between the germline ends. Here the CDR3 reads CSVVPWNTGELFF. The CDR3 DNA sequence: TGCAGCGTTGTACCGTGGAACACCGGGGAGCTGTTTTTT.

The CDR3 is CASNKAENYEQYF. CDR3 nucleotide sequence: TGTGCCAGCAATAAGGCGGAGAACTACGAGCAGTACTTC. V is TRBV6-1 and J is TRBJ2-7; no reliable D call. The CDR3 totals 13 residues. CDR1 is MNHNS, CDR2 SASEGT, per germline. Trimming stripped 7 bases from V and 3 bases from J, with 13 bases between.

The chain links TRBV2 to TRBJ2-5; D may correspond to TRBD1 or TRBD2 (6 bases each). This CDR3 contains 13 residues. The germline V and J ends were trimmed by 6 bases and 2 bases, with 10 bases remaining between them. Looked up from germline, CDR1 is SNHLY and CDR2 is FYNNEI. The DNA for the CDR3 is TGTGCCAGCAGACTAGGGGGGCAAGAGACCCAGTACTTC. Protein product: CASRLGGQETQYF.

The chain recombines TRBV5-1 with TRBJ2-3; possibly TRBD1 for D (6 bases). V lost 6 bases and J 2 bases, leaving 16 bases between the germline ends. Per germline, CDR1 SGHRS and CDR2 YFSETQ. The CDR3 runs 15 residues. The CDR3 region has the DNA TGCGCCAGCAAACGGGACATTATCGCCACAGATACGCAGTATTTT. Its translation is CASKRDIIATDTQYF.

The chain joins TRBV28 to TRBJ2-5; D gene uncertain. Germline assignment: CDR1 MDHEN and CDR2 SYDVKM. This CDR3 contains 16 residues. V was shortened by 5 bases and J by 3 bases, with 19 bases between the two germline ends. The CDR3 protein is CASSRIRYTLKETQYF. DNA of the CDR3: TGTGCCAGCAGTCGGATCCGCTACACCTTAAAAGAGACCCAGTACTTC.

V usage is TRBV7-2 and J usage is TRBJ1-3, with TRBD1 identical over 9 bases. V shed 4 bases and J 1 base; nucleotides not matched to a gene: 2. Germline lookup yields CDR1 SGHTA and CDR2 FQGNSA. This CDR3 has 15 residues. The CDR3 coding sequence is TGTGCCAGCAGCTCGGGACAGGGATCTGGAAACACCATATATTTT. Its protein product is CASSSGQGSGNTIYF.